This T cell receptor beta chain was captured in a study of cytomegalovirus exposure and HLA in healthy donors. General study results and limits: CMV serostatus was the only immune exposure information that was available. Prior analysis indicated that the majority of TCR beta V segments exhibited productivity approximately 90% or approximately 30% of the time.

CDR1 LNHDA and CDR2 SQIVND come from the germline V gene (reference sequence). The V end was cut by 7 bases, the J end by 0 bases, with 7 bases between. The CDR3 is made up of 13 amino acids. Use of 60 Vbeta and 13 Jbeta primers characterized the PCR. Original processing methods: The count from a later analysis was about 80 million unique TCR beta chains, about 10 million of them shared. Libraries were prepared by immunoSEQ multiplex PCR; TCRdb keeps only in-frame clonotypes and omits some of them. The V and J calls and clone size are taken from that table; D and trimming were inferred from the DNA. The sample carries 150,000 to 200,000 clones, around 68% recorded once. About this clone: Its matching antigen is unknown.

The sequence was obtained from a man aged 35-49 years in good health and CMV-seronegative. Input material: PBMCs. The chain joins TRBV19 to TRBJ1-5; no reliable D call. The CDR3 reads CASTRGSNQPQHF. CDR3 DNA: TGTGCCAGTACTCGGGGTAGCAATCAGCCCCAGCATTTT.